This TCR beta chain was retrieved from a study of T cells in Graves' hyperthyroidism and ophthalmopathy. The study's findings and limits: Ophthalmopathy onset followed model prediction by a median around 6.9 months.

The V gene lost 2 bases and the J gene lost 9 bases, with 15 bases spanning the gap. There are 14 residues in the CDR3. Germline CDR1 is SGHRS and CDR2 is YFSETQ. Amplification of TCR beta CDR3 regions was performed using RNA transcripts as template. The study used the HTBI primer set for a first-round RT-PCR of the TCR CDR3. TCRdb re-called the multiplex PCR reads through MiXCR, storing one row per CDR3 protein. The sample has around 500,000 distinct CDR3 sequences; approximately 15% are singletons. In this sample, this clonotype turned up many times. Its specificity is unknown. The study excluded patients with uncontrolled infection, other autoimmune disease, pregnancy or lactation. The diagnoses drew upon clinical symptoms, serum thyroxine and TRAb, thyroid ultrasound and orbital computed tomography. The PBMCs had their origin in 7.5 to 10 ml of fresh peripheral blood.

This TCR derives from a woman in her late teens or twenties with Graves' hyperthyroidism. Specimen: blood. The V call is TRBV5-1, the J call TRBJ2-1; possibly TRBD1 for D (6 bases). The CDR3 DNA reads as TGCGCCAGCAGCTTTAGGCAGGGGCTGGGTGAGCAGTTCTTC. Its protein is CASSFRQGLGEQFF.